This entry lists 30 T cell receptor beta chains sequenced from one sample in a study of T cell responses to AZD1222 COVID-19 vaccine. TCRdb's table, derived via immunoSEQ multiplex PCR, lists solely in-frame clones and lacks some. The sample lists fewer than 150,000 clones, over 75% occurring once. This specimen was peripheral blood, taken on day 0 of AZD1222 vaccination. These receptors all stem from an adult in good health.

The chain recombines TRBV18 with TRBJ2-3, with 9 bases matching TRBD1. V lost 6 bases to trimming and J lost 5 bases; unmatched junction nucleotides: 3. The germline V gene encodes CDR1 KGHSH and CDR2 LQKENI. CDR3 length equals 13 residues. CDR3 in DNA: TGTGCCAGCTCGGGACAGGGTGGAGATACGCAGTATTTT. Translated: CASSGQGGDTQYF.

The chain employs TRBV5-1 and TRBJ1-4, with unresolved D. Deletions cut 6 bases from V and 5 bases from J, with 14 bases between. Germline V gene sequence: CDR1 SGHRS, CDR2 YFSETQ. The CDR3 is 14 residues long. The CDR3 spells CASKPLPENEKLFF. CDR3 bases: TGCGCCAGCAAGCCACTGCCCGAGAATGAAAAACTGTTTTTT.

This chain links TRBV9 with TRBJ2-7; D ambiguous. Trimming pared 0 bases from V and 5 bases from J, leaving 9 bases between. CDR3 length: 13 amino acids. Germline loops: CDR1 SGDLS, CDR2 YYNGEE. As DNA, the CDR3 is TGTGCCAGCAGCGTAGGGTTAGACGACGAGCAGTACTTC. This translates into CASSVGLDDEQYF.

The chain employs TRBV6-2 or TRBV6-3 and TRBJ1-5; maybe TRBD1 (5 bases). The CDR3 is 15 residues long. The germline gives CDR1 MNHEY, CDR2 SVGEGT. With 2 bases removed from V and 2 bases from J, the gap between germline ends came to 10 bases. In DNA, the CDR3 is TGTGCCAGCAGTTACCGACAGCAGCGCAATCAGCCCCAGCATTTT. It codes for CASSYRQQRNQPQHF.

The genes are TRBV27 and TRBJ2-7, with 9 bases lining up with TRBD2. The CDR3 consists of 15 residues. V dropped 3 bases and J dropped 4; count of bases not matched to a gene: 7. CDR1 is MNHEY and CDR2 is SMNVEV in the germline V gene (reference sequence). This CDR3 is CASSLGSSGVYEQYF. The CDR3, as DNA: TGTGCCAGCAGTTTGGGGTCTAGCGGGGTTTACGAGCAGTACTTC.

This sequence joins TRBV11-2 and TRBJ2-1, with TRBD2 matching 8 bases. V lost 5 bases and J lost 4; bases outside the gene matches: 4. Germline V CDR1 and CDR2: SGHAT, FQNNGV. This CDR3 spans 14 amino acids. Written as DNA, the CDR3 is TGTGCCAGCAGCGCCGGGGGGGCATACAATGAGCAGTTCTTC. It translates to CASSAGGAYNEQFF.

The CDR3 DNA is TGTGCCAGCAGCACCCACACACTAGCGGGAGTGTTCTTC. Translation: CASSTHTLAGVFF. J is TRBJ2-1 and V is TRBV7-9; TRBD2 matches at 11 bases. This CDR3 comprises 13 residues. Germline loops: CDR1 SEHNR, CDR2 FQNEAQ (reference sequence). Losses at the gene ends were 5 bases for V and 15 bases for J; bases not matched to a gene: 9.

This rearrangement joins TRBV19 to TRBJ1-3; D is unclear. Germline V CDR1 and CDR2: LNHDA, SQIVND (reference sequence). The length of the CDR3 is 14 residues. The germline V and J ends were trimmed by 3 bases and 1 base, with 7 bases remaining between them. The CDR3 region is CASSISASGNTIYF. CDR3 sequence (DNA): TGTGCCAGTAGTATTTCGGCTTCTGGAAACACCATATATTTT.

The rearrangement uses TRBV10-3 and TRBJ1-4; D is ambiguous. The germline V gene has CDR1 ENHRY and CDR2 SYGVKD. This CDR3 contains 14 residues. The ends were cut back, 7 bases at V and 0 bases at J, with 9 bases in the middle. The CDR3, as DNA: TGTGCCATCAACGACGGTACAACTAATGAAAAACTGTTTTTT. The encoded protein is CAINDGTTNEKLFF.

The rearrangement links TRBV28 to TRBJ2-5, with TRBD2 identical over 7 bases. V gave up 3 bases and J gave up 5 bases; unmatched junction bases: 9. Germline assignment: CDR1 MDHEN and CDR2 SYDVKM. The CDR3 consists of 15 residues. The CDR3 nucleotides read TGTGCCAGCAGTTTGGTCCTGGGGGGGGTGGAGACCCAGTACTTC. Its protein is CASSLVLGGVETQYF. The full variable domain, with the rest looked up from reference TRBV28 and TRBJ2-5, is DVKVTQSSRYLVKRTGEKVFLECVQDMDHENMFWYRQDPGLGLRLIYFSYDVKMKEKGDIPEGYSVSREKKERFSLILESASTNQTSMYLCASSLVLGGVETQYFGPGTRLLVL.

The chain is built from TRBV6-5 and TRBJ1-1, with D possibly TRBD1 on 6 matching bases. Per germline, CDR1 MNHEY and CDR2 SVGAGI. There are 16 residues in the CDR3. V was pared by 2 bases and J by 1 base, with 14 bases between. CDR3 in amino acids: CASSYGGGRTNTEAFF. The CDR3 DNA sequence: TGTGCCAGCAGTTACGGGGGGGGGCGGACGAACACTGAAGCTTTCTTT.

The chain joins TRBV19 to TRBJ2-5, with D tentatively TRBD1 (6 bases). The V end lost 1 base, the J end lost 0 bases, and 9 bases lay between the germline ends. CDR3 size: 15 residues. The germline V gene has CDR1 LNHDA and CDR2 SQIVND (reference sequence). The CDR3 reads CASSIGGHYQETQYF. As DNA, the CDR3 is TGTGCCAGTAGTATAGGGGGACACTACCAAGAGACCCAGTACTTC.

This clone is a singleton in its sample. The chain combines TRBV15 with TRBJ2-1, with TRBD1 as a possible D gene (5 bases). V dropped 3 bases and J dropped 1 base, with 7 bases sitting between them. CDR1 is LNHNV and CDR2 is YYDKDF in the germline V gene (reference sequence). The CDR3 runs to 14 residues. CDR3 in DNA: TGTGCCACCAGCAGTGCAGGGTCCTACAATGAGCAGTTCTTC. Its translation: CATSSAGSYNEQFF. Supplemented by reference TRBV15 and TRBJ2-1, the full variable domain reads DAMVIQNPRYQVTQFGKPVTLSCSQTLNHNVMYWYQQKSSQAPKLLFHYYDKDFNNEADTPDNFQSRRPNTSFCFLDIRSPGLGDTAMYLCATSSAGSYNEQFFGPGTRLTVL.

CDR3 DNA: TGTGCCAGCAGTCGACATGGGACAGAGGACGGAAACACCATATATTTT. The encoded protein is CASSRHGTEDGNTIYF. The chain has TRBV6-6 and TRBJ1-3; 7 bases match TRBD1. V shed 5 bases and J 4 bases; nucleotides not matched to a gene: 11. CDR1 and CDR2 from the germline V gene are MNHNY and SVGAGI (reference sequence). The CDR3 consists of 16 residues.

The V call is TRBV19, the J call TRBJ2-7, with 7 bases aligning to TRBD1. V was pared by 6 bases and J by 1 base, with 6 bases of the junction left unmatched. CDR1 is LNHDA, CDR2 SQIVND, per germline (reference sequence). The CDR3 has 14 amino acids. CDR3 region: CASRRDSSSYEQYF. DNA of the CDR3: TGTGCCAGTAGACGGGACAGTTCTTCCTACGAGCAGTACTTC. The complete variable domain, with remaining parts taken from reference TRBV19 and TRBJ2-7, reads DGGITQSPKYLFRKEGQNVTLSCEQNLNHDAMYWYRQDPGQGLRLIYYSQIVNDFQKGDIAEGYSVSREKKESFPLTVTSAQKNPTAFYLCASRRDSSSYEQYFGPGTRLTVT.

This clone has a single count. The chain recombines TRBV27 with TRBJ2-6; D is possibly TRBD2 (5 bases). The CDR3 has 16 amino acids. Trimming removed 3 bases at V and 3 bases at J, with 12 bases between. Germline-derived CDR1 and CDR2 are MNHEY and SMNVEV (reference sequence). CDR3 region: CASSFSTGYGANVLTF. CDR3 in DNA: TGTGCCAGCAGTTTTAGTACGGGGTATGGGGCCAACGTCCTGACTTTC. Complete variable domain (other parts from reference TRBV27 and TRBJ2-6): EAQVTQNPRYLITVTGKKLTVTCSQNMNHEYMSWYRQDPGLGLRQIYYSMNVEVTDKGDVPEGYKVSRKEKRNFPLILESPSPNQTSLYFCASSFSTGYGANVLTFGAGSRLTVL.

The V gene is TRBV5-1, the J gene TRBJ2-3, with D tentatively TRBD1 or TRBD2 (5 bases each). Between the trimmed V and J ends, which lost 7 bases and 2 bases, there was a span of 17 bases. The CDR3 covers 15 residues. Per the germline V gene, CDR1 is SGHRS and CDR2 is YFSETQ. CDR3 sequence (DNA): TGCGCCAGCGCGTCCCCCGGGGCATACACAGATACGCAGTATTTT. Protein sequence: CASASPGAYTDTQYF.

The J gene is TRBJ2-2, the V gene TRBV2; D not certain. The CDR3 consists of 14 residues. Trimming stripped 3 bases from V and 1 base from J, with 6 bases between. The germline CDR1 and CDR2 sequences are SNHLY and FYNNEI. Written as DNA, the CDR3 is TGTGCCAGCAGTGACACACAGAACACCGGGGAGCTGTTTTTT. Amino acids: CASSDTQNTGELFF.

The CDR3 region is CSELATDTQYF. As DNA, the CDR3 is TGCAGCGAATTAGCTACAGATACGCAGTATTTT. The chain carries TRBV20-1 and TRBJ2-3; D gene ambiguous. From germline, CDR1 is DFQATT and CDR2 SNEGSKA (reference sequence). The CDR3 loop spans 11 amino acids.

The V call is TRBV28, the J call TRBJ2-7; 7 positions match TRBD1. CDR1 and CDR2 from the germline V gene are MDHEN and SYDVKM. Trimming took 8 bases from V and 1 from J; bases not matched to a gene: 5. This CDR3 is 13 amino acids long. DNA for the CDR3: TGTGCCAGCTACCGGGACAGTTCCTACGAGCAGTACTTC. Amino acids: CASYRDSSYEQYF.

This clone was recorded a few times. The V and J genes are TRBV6-1 and TRBJ2-7; 9 nucleotides align to TRBD1. Unmatched junction bases numbered 6, after V lost 3 bases and J lost 3 bases. From germline, CDR1 is MNHNS and CDR2 SASEGT. The CDR3 runs to 15 residues. For the CDR3, the DNA is TGTGCCAGCAGTGACCAAGGACAGGGGAACTACGAGCAGTACTTC. Protein product: CASSDQGQGNYEQYF.

The chain uses TRBV5-6 and TRBJ2-1; D unresolved. This CDR3 spans 15 amino acids. V was shortened by 7 bases and J by 6 bases, with 20 bases between the two germline ends. Per the germline V gene, CDR1 is SGHDT and CDR2 is YYEEEE. CDR3 amino acids: CASLRGRILGNEQFF. Here the CDR3 DNA reads TGTGCCAGCCTCCGAGGACGGATTTTAGGCAATGAGCAGTTCTTC.

The chain carries TRBV5-8 and TRBJ1-4; D not resolved. With 6 bases removed from V and 3 bases from J, the gap between germline ends came to 12 bases. The CDR3 covers 14 residues. The germline CDR1 and CDR2 sequences are SGHTS and YDEGEE. CDR3 DNA: TGTGCCAGCACTTTCCGTAGCGCTAATGAAAAACTGTTTTTT. Protein sequence: CASTFRSANEKLFF.

This sequence joins TRBV2 and TRBJ1-1, with 7 bases lining up with TRBD1. Germline CDR1 is SNHLY and CDR2 is FYNNEI. CDR3 length: 14 amino acids. Losses at the gene ends were 7 bases for V and 6 bases for J; bases not matched to a gene: 11. The chain's CDR3 is CASILGQPNAEAFF. The CDR3 region has the DNA TGTGCCAGCATCTTGGGACAGCCAAACGCTGAAGCTTTCTTT.

The chain joins TRBV5-1 to TRBJ1-4, with D unclear. There are 15 residues in the CDR3. Trimming removed 4 bases from V and 1 base from J, with 11 bases in between. Germline V gene data show CDR1 as SGHRS and CDR2 as YFSETQ. CDR3 nucleotides: TGCGCCAGCAGCCCATCGGCAGGAACTAATGAAAAACTGTTTTTT. This translates into CASSPSAGTNEKLFF.

This chain links TRBV29-1 with TRBJ1-2; D might be TRBD1 (6 bases). Trimming stripped 3 bases from V and 2 bases from J, with 10 bases between. Germline CDR1 and CDR2: SQVTM and ANQGSEA. The CDR3 runs to 13 residues. The CDR3 spells CSVDNRANYGYTF. The CDR3 DNA reads as TGCAGCGTTGACAACAGGGCCAACTATGGCTACACCTTC.

The chain is built from TRBV5-5 and TRBJ1-2, with D unresolved. The CDR3 totals 14 residues. Germline-derived CDR1 and CDR2 are SGHKS and YYEKEE (reference sequence). The germline V and J ends were trimmed by 1 base and 1 base, with 8 bases remaining between them. The CDR3 spells CASSLSWVNYGYTF. The DNA for the CDR3 is TGTGCCAGCAGCTTGAGTTGGGTTAACTATGGCTACACCTTC.

V is TRBV5-1 and J is TRBJ1-1, with a weak D call TRBD1 (6 bases). Trimming removed 4 bases from V and 2 bases from J, with 12 bases in between. The CDR3 totals 14 residues. Per germline, CDR1 SGHRS and CDR2 YFSETQ. The CDR3 sequence is CASSVTGLNTEAFF. The CDR3 DNA follows: TGCGCCAGCAGCGTCACAGGGCTTAACACTGAAGCTTTCTTT. Full variable domain (outside the CDR3, taken from reference TRBV5-1 and TRBJ1-1): KAGVTQTPRYLIKTRGQQVTLSCSPISGHRSVSWYQQTPGQGLQFLFEYFSETQRNKGNFPGRFSGRQFSNSRSEMNVSTLELGDSALYLCASSVTGLNTEAFFGQGTRLTVV.

This clone was seen a handful of times. The J gene is TRBJ1-2, the V gene TRBV18, with D hard to call. V dropped 0 bases and J dropped 4 bases, with 9 bases sitting between them. Germline V gene sequence: CDR1 KGHSH, CDR2 LQKENI. The CDR3 sequence is 14 residues long. The CDR3 loop reads CASSPPALTYGYTF. The CDR3 DNA follows: TGTGCCAGCTCACCACCGGCGTTAACCTATGGCTACACCTTC.

This sequence joins TRBV12-3 or TRBV12-4 and TRBJ2-1; 10 nucleotides agree with TRBD1. The CDR3 totals 13 residues. V was clipped by 3 bases and J by 8 bases; unmatched bases: 1. The CDR3 DNA sequence: TGTGCCAGCAGTTTGACAGGGGGCGATGAGCAGTTCTTC. It specifies CASSLTGGDEQFF.